This entry lists 27 T cell receptor beta chains sequenced from one sample in a study of long-term antiretroviral therapy in people with HIV. Researchers report immunoSEQ v3.0 was run at survey level. Clones were read by immunoSEQ multiplex PCR, and TCRdb kept only the in-frame ones, dropping some. The sample comprises 20,000 to 30,000 clones, about four fifths of which are singletons, and approximately 5.5% rests with the top ten. The sample consisted of unsorted PBMCs, taken 4.4 years after starting antiretroviral therapy. The receptors derive from a man aged 25 to 45 with HIV.

V and J are TRBV25-1 and TRBJ2-3; D assignment may be TRBD1 or TRBD2 (5 bases each). The ends were cut back, 4 bases at V and 1 base at J, with 9 bases in the middle. The length of the CDR3 is 14 residues. The germline V gene has CDR1 MGHDK and CDR2 SYGVNS. DNA for the CDR3: TGTGCCAGCAGTGCTAGGGACCGCACAGATACGCAGTATTTT. This sequence encodes CASSARDRTDTQYF.

The rearrangement joins TRBV7-9 to TRBJ1-1, with D possibly being TRBD1 (5 bases). The length of the CDR3 is 16 residues. V was trimmed by 0 bases and J by 1 base, leaving 12 bases between them. Germline V gene sequence: CDR1 SEHNR, CDR2 FQNEAQ (reference sequence). The CDR3 here is CASSLAPEQANTEAFF. DNA for the CDR3: TGTGCCAGCAGCTTAGCCCCGGAACAGGCGAACACTGAAGCTTTCTTT.

The chain links TRBV6-5 to TRBJ2-7; TRBD2 might be the D (6 bases). The CDR3 runs to 14 residues. Germline V CDR1 and CDR2: MNHEY, SVGAGI. V lost 6 bases to trimming and J lost 3 bases, with 15 bases between them. This CDR3 reads CASSQGDGGYEQYF. The CDR3 DNA reads TGTGCCAGCAGCCAAGGGGACGGGGGCTACGAGCAGTACTTC.

The chain is built from TRBV6-6 and TRBJ2-1; D not certain. The CDR3 consists of 12 residues. Trimming pared 7 bases from V and 6 bases from J, leaving 10 bases between. CDR1 and CDR2 from the germline V gene are MNHNY and SVGAGI (reference sequence). CDR3 protein: CASTPSGNEQFF. For the CDR3, the DNA is TGTGCCAGCACCCCGTCGGGCAATGAGCAGTTCTTC.

The CDR3 here is CASSLARRLRESTDTQYF. The CDR3 DNA reads as TGTGCCAGCAGCTTGGCCCGGCGTCTCCGGGAGAGCACAGATACGCAGTATTTT. This sequence joins TRBV7-9 and TRBJ2-3, with D tentatively TRBD2 (6 bases). V gave up 3 bases and J gave up 0 bases, with 19 bases separating them. This CDR3 has 18 amino acids. The V gene's germline CDR1 is SEHNR and CDR2 FQNEAQ (reference sequence).

This chain connects TRBV10-2 to TRBJ2-2; D is possibly TRBD2 (5 bases). The CDR3 spans 14 residues. Germline V gene lookup returns CDR1 WSHSY and CDR2 SAAADI. Trimming stripped 7 bases from V and 5 bases from J, with 14 bases between. CDR3 DNA sequence: TGCGCCAGCAATCTCCCTAGCACTACCGGGGAGCTGTTTTTT. Protein sequence: CASNLPSTTGELFF.

The chain joins TRBV5-1 to TRBJ1-1, with a possible D match to TRBD1 (6 bases). Deletions cut 5 bases from V and 0 bases from J, with 8 bases between. CDR3 size: 13 residues. CDR1 is SGHRS, CDR2 YFSETQ, per germline. For the CDR3, the DNA is TGCGCCAGCAGGCAGGGGTTGAACACTGAAGCTTTCTTT. This gives the protein CASRQGLNTEAFF.

The V and J genes are TRBV10-3 and TRBJ1-1; 8 nucleotides match TRBD1. Germline trimming cut 6 bases from V and 1 base from J; bases unmatched to any gene: 4. The germline V gene encodes CDR1 ENHRY and CDR2 SYGVKD. This CDR3 contains 14 residues. CDR3 region: CAIRGGQENTEAFF. CDR3 nucleotides: TGTGCCATCAGGGGGGGACAGGAGAACACTGAAGCTTTCTTT.

The genes are TRBV6-1 and TRBJ1-2; possibly TRBD1 for D (5 bases). Between the trimmed V and J ends, which lost 2 bases and 1 base, there was a span of 11 bases. The germline gives CDR1 MNHNS, CDR2 SASEGT. The CDR3 sequence is 15 residues long. In DNA form, the CDR3 reads TGTGCCAGCAGTGAAAGGAGGCAGGGTAACTATGGCTACACCTTC. This codes for CASSERRQGNYGYTF.

The chain links TRBV9 to TRBJ2-1, with 8 nucleotides matching TRBD2. V shed 4 bases, J shed 8 bases, and the junction held 11 bases outside the gene matches. The CDR3 length is 15 residues. Germline-derived CDR1 and CDR2 are SGDLS and YYNGEE. Here the CDR3 DNA reads TGTGCCAGCAGCATCGGCGTTCTAGCGGGCCATGAGCAGTTCTTC. Protein: CASSIGVLAGHEQFF.

The sample holds a few counts of this clone. The chain is built from TRBV5-1 and TRBJ2-7; D may be TRBD1 (5 bases). Germline lookup yields CDR1 SGHRS and CDR2 YFSETQ. This CDR3 has 12 amino acids. The V end was cut by 0 bases, the J end by 5 bases, with 6 bases between. The CDR3 bases are TGCGCCAGCAGCTTGGAAGGGGACGAGCAGTACTTC. It is translated as CASSLEGDEQYF.

This chain joins TRBV27 and TRBJ2-1; 11 bases match TRBD2. Trimming took 5 bases from V and 6 from J; bases not matched to a gene: 6. CDR1 and CDR2 from the germline V gene are MNHEY and SMNVEV (reference sequence). The length of the CDR3 is 15 residues. Here the CDR3 reads CASSPRGLAANEQFF. The CDR3 bases are TGTGCCAGCAGTCCACGGGGACTAGCGGCCAATGAGCAGTTCTTC.

This sequence joins TRBV10-1 and TRBJ1-1; weak D call: TRBD1 (5 bases). CDR3 length: 14 amino acids. Germline CDR1 WNHNN, CDR2 SYGVQD (reference sequence). The V gene lost 4 bases and the J gene lost 1 base, with 10 bases spanning the gap. CDR3 amino acids: CASSAGTGNTEAFF. The CDR3 DNA follows: TGCGCCAGCAGTGCGGGGACGGGGAACACTGAAGCTTTCTTT.

The chain joins TRBV27 to TRBJ2-1; D gene unclear. From germline, CDR1 is MNHEY and CDR2 SMNVEV (reference sequence). The CDR3 runs to 15 residues. Trimming pared 3 bases from V and 6 bases from J, leaving 15 bases between. CDR3 sequence (DNA): TGTGCCAGCAGTTTTGAGGCGACCTTTGCCAATGAGCAGTTCTTC. This encodes CASSFEATFANEQFF.

The chain is built from TRBV4-3 and TRBJ2-2; 16 bases map to TRBD2. CDR1 is LGHNA, CDR2 YSLEER, per germline. The CDR3 extends over 18 amino acids. The ends lost 3 bases at V and 6 bases at J; junction bases unmatched: 7. The CDR3 region has the DNA TGCGCCAGCAGCCACTTATTGGGACTAGCGGGAGGGCCCGGGGAGCTGTTTTTT. Its protein product is CASSHLLGLAGGPGELFF.

There are a few counts of this clone. The chain links TRBV7-2 to TRBJ1-5; TRBD1 is a possible D gene (5 bases). The CDR3 has 19 residues. The germline V and J ends were trimmed by 5 bases and 0 bases, with 23 bases remaining between them. Germline CDR1 is SGHTA and CDR2 is FQGNSA. The CDR3 DNA sequence: TGTGCCAGCAGCCTAGGACTGGGGACTTCCGTAGATAGCAATCAGCCCCAGCATTTT. Its protein is CASSLGLGTSVDSNQPQHF.

There are a few counts of this clone. The CDR3 reads CASSIDSNYGYTF. The CDR3 DNA follows: TGTGCCAGTAGTATCGACAGCAACTATGGCTACACCTTC. V gene TRBV19 combines with J gene TRBJ1-2; possibly TRBD1 for D (5 bases). This CDR3 contains 13 residues. The germline V gene has CDR1 LNHDA and CDR2 SQIVND (reference sequence). Trimming left V 3 bases short and J 2 bases short, with 7 bases between.

V usage is TRBV9 and J usage is TRBJ2-5; 14 bases map to TRBD2. V was clipped by 4 bases and J by 4 bases; unmatched bases: 9. Per germline, CDR1 SGDLS and CDR2 YYNGEE. The CDR3 is 17 amino acids. CDR3 protein: CASSLGGLAGGGETQYF. The CDR3 DNA reads TGTGCCAGCAGCCTCGGCGGACTAGCGGGAGGAGGAGAGACCCAGTACTTC.

The CDR3 here is CASRRQDNSYEQYF. As DNA, the CDR3 is TGCGCCAGCAGGCGACAGGATAACTCCTACGAGCAGTACTTC. The V gene is TRBV5-1, the J gene TRBJ2-7, with D maybe TRBD1 (6 bases). The V gene's germline CDR1 is SGHRS and CDR2 YFSETQ. Between the trimmed V and J ends, which lost 5 bases and 0 bases, there was a span of 12 bases. The CDR3 loop spans 14 amino acids.

This clone appeared once. The chain joins TRBV27 to TRBJ1-1, with 9 positions matching TRBD1. The germline V gene encodes CDR1 MNHEY and CDR2 SMNVEV (reference sequence). Trimming at V came to 2 bases and at J to 4 bases, leaving 5 bases not matched to a gene. The CDR3 consists of 15 residues. Here the CDR3 reads CASSLGGQGSTEAFF. CDR3 sequence (DNA): TGTGCCAGCAGTTTAGGGGGACAGGGAAGCACTGAAGCTTTCTTT.

The CDR3 DNA reads as TGTGCCAGCAGCTCCCTTTGGATAGGGAACTATGGCTACACCTTC. This codes for CASSSLWIGNYGYTF. The chain couples TRBV7-8 to TRBJ1-2; D gene uncertain. In germline, CDR1 is SGHVS, CDR2 FQNEAQ. CDR3 length equals 15 residues. V was cut by 4 bases and J by 2 bases, with 14 bases left in between.

The chain has TRBV6-5 and TRBJ2-7; 10 bases align to TRBD1. V trimming: 4 bases; J trimming: 3 bases; junction bases outside the gene matches: 6. The CDR3 is 15 amino acids. Per germline, CDR1 MNHEY and CDR2 SVGAGI. CDR3 sequence: CASSSPGQGIYEQYF. The CDR3 coding sequence is TGTGCCAGCAGTTCCCCGGGACAGGGGATCTACGAGCAGTACTTC.

The chain recombines TRBV27 with TRBJ2-5, with D perhaps matching TRBD2 (5 bases). There are 13 residues in the CDR3. The V and J ends lost 6 bases and 3 bases respectively, with 11 bases between them. Germline lookup yields CDR1 MNHEY and CDR2 SMNVEV (reference sequence). CDR3 protein: CASSYAGKETQYF. The DNA for the CDR3 is TGTGCCAGCAGCTATGCGGGCAAAGAGACCCAGTACTTC.

This clone was observed a handful of times. The chain joins TRBV14 to TRBJ2-2; D remains unclear. CDR1 is SGHDN, CDR2 FVKESK, per germline. Trimming shortened V by 3 bases and J by 4 bases, and 12 bases separated the two germline ends. This CDR3 has 15 residues. CDR3 loop: CASSQFEFSTGELFF. The CDR3 DNA follows: TGTGCCAGCAGCCAGTTCGAATTCTCCACCGGGGAGCTGTTTTTT.

The rearrangement links TRBV12-5 to TRBJ1-1; D possibly corresponds to TRBD1 (5 bases). CDR1 and CDR2 (germline): LGHNT, FRNRAP. Trimming removed 3 bases at V and 6 bases at J, with 11 bases between. The CDR3 sequence is 13 residues long. CDR3 residues: CASGFFGGSEAFF. The DNA for the CDR3 is TGTGCTAGTGGTTTTTTCGGGGGTTCTGAAGCTTTCTTT.

CDR3 sequence (DNA): TGTGCCAGCAGCGAAAAGGGACTAGCGGGGGCTTCCTACGAGCAGTACTTC. Protein product: CASSEKGLAGASYEQYF. This chain connects TRBV9 to TRBJ2-7; 14 nucleotides align to TRBD2. Germline trimming cut 3 bases from V and 1 base from J; bases unmatched to any gene: 6. The CDR3 has 17 amino acids. CDR1 and CDR2 from the germline V gene are SGDLS and YYNGEE.

This clone was observed a single time. The chain uses TRBV12-5 and TRBJ2-7; 9 bases line up with TRBD1. Germline-derived CDR1 and CDR2 are LGHNT and FRNRAP. This CDR3 has 16 amino acids. V gave up 6 bases and J gave up 0 bases; unmatched junction bases: 9. The CDR3 sequence is CASGNRDRESSYEQYF. The CDR3 bases are TGTGCTAGTGGCAACAGGGACAGGGAATCCTCCTACGAGCAGTACTTC.